This T cell receptor (beta chain) is from a study of shared clonotypes between healthy human individuals. Overall study: Per donor, three plates held CD4 naive cells, three held CD4 memory, two held CD8 naive and one held CD8 memory.

Clones were read by immunoSEQ multiplex PCR, and TCRdb kept only the in-frame ones, dropping some. This table has almost 750,000 clones, 72% appearing once. Germline CDR1 and CDR2: MGHDK and SYGVNS. Trimming pared 1 base from V and 1 base from J, leaving 10 bases between. The CDR3 loop spans 16 amino acids. This clone came up many times. Its target is not known. Notes on the study in general: Among donors, clonotype sharing was expected to be affected by sequencing depth.

This sequence joins TRBV25-1 and TRBJ2-2; D tentatively fits TRBD1 or TRBD2 (5 bases each). This TCR came from a woman in her 30s in good health. Material for sequencing was memory CD4+ T cells sorted from blood. Subset defined: CD45RA-negative fraction. CDR3 residues: CASSESGTGNTGELFF. The CDR3 coding sequence is TGTGCCAGCAGTGAATCGGGAACAGGGAACACCGGGGAGCTGTTTTTT.